A selection of T cell receptor beta chains follows, all from one sample in a study of shared clonotypes between healthy human individuals. Only in-frame clones appear in the TCRdb table, and some are missing; sequencing was by immunoSEQ multiplex PCR. Altogether a few hundred thousand clones are present, 95% to 96% being singletons, with the ten largest covering roughly 0.1%. The specimen was naive CD8+ T cells sorted from blood. The receptors come from a woman aged 25 to 39 in good health. Both conserved end residues are part of each CDR3. Fields, in order: V gene, clone size, J gene, D gene, CDR3 protein, CDR3 DNA. The D gene is left open where the match is weak. The size of a clone is reported for some rows only, either as once, few or many, or as a class for expanded clones.

V: TRBV28; size: .; J: TRBJ2-1; D: TRBD2; CDR3: CASSFLLAGDNEQFF; DNA: TGTGCCAGCAGTTTTCTACTAGCGGGAGACAATGAGCAGTTCTTC
V: TRBV9; size: .; J: TRBJ2-3; D: TRBD2; CDR3: CASSVEGGSSTDTQYF; DNA: TGTGCCAGCAGCGTAGAGGGCGGGAGTTCCACAGATACGCAGTATTTT
V: TRBV6-5; size: .; J: TRBJ2-2; D: TRBD1; CDR3: CASSYGRGYGELFF; DNA: TGTGCCAGCAGTTACGGCAGGGGGTACGGGGAGCTGTTTTTT
V: TRBV19; size: .; J: TRBJ2-1; D: TRBD2; CDR3: CASRSGTSGHNEQFF; DNA: TGTGCCAGTAGGTCCGGGACTAGCGGCCACAATGAGCAGTTCTTC
V: TRBV5-1; size: .; J: TRBJ2-4; D: TRBD1; CDR3: CASSLGQGVAKNIQYF; DNA: TGCGCCAGCAGCCTTGGACAGGGGGTAGCCAAAAACATTCAGTACTTC
V: TRBV15; size: .; J: TRBJ1-5; D: TRBD1; CDR3: CATSRDQGGNQPQHF; DNA: TGTGCCACCAGCAGAGATCAGGGGGGGAATCAGCCCCAGCATTTT
V: TRBV19; size: .; J: TRBJ2-1; D: .; CDR3: CASSIDGSGDEQFF; DNA: TGTGCCAGTAGTATAGACGGGAGCGGCGATGAGCAGTTCTTC
V: TRBV15; size: .; J: TRBJ1-3; D: .; CDR3: CATSREQGVLSGNTIYF; DNA: TGTGCCACCAGCAGAGAGCAAGGGGTCCTCTCTGGAAACACCATATATTTT
V: TRBV5-6; size: .; J: TRBJ2-5; D: TRBD1; CDR3: CASSLGGTGAETQYF; DNA: TGTGCCAGCAGCTTGGGTGGGACAGGGGCGGAGACCCAGTACTTC
V: TRBV5-6; size: .; J: TRBJ2-1; D: TRBD2; CDR3: CASSLAAGGSYNEQFF; DNA: TGTGCCAGCAGCTTGGCTGCGGGGGGCTCCTACAATGAGCAGTTCTTC
V: TRBV5-1; size: .; J: TRBJ2-7; D: TRBD1; CDR3: CASSWGQGAYEQYF; DNA: TGCGCCAGCAGTTGGGGACAGGGGGCATACGAGCAGTACTTC
V: TRBV9; size: .; J: TRBJ2-1; D: .; CDR3: CASSLRPGLSSYNEQFF; DNA: TGTGCCAGCAGCCTCCGACCGGGACTTAGCTCCTACAATGAGCAGTTCTTC
V: TRBV2; size: .; J: TRBJ2-7; D: .; CDR3: CASNMVPGSEQYF; DNA: TGTGCCAGCAACATGGTCCCGGGCAGCGAGCAGTACTTC
V: TRBV27; size: .; J: TRBJ2-7; D: TRBD2; CDR3: CASSRTRVYEQYF; DNA: TGTGCCAGCAGTCGGACTAGAGTCTACGAGCAGTACTTC
V: TRBV7-9; size: .; J: TRBJ2-1; D: TRBD2; CDR3: CASSQGGEAGGYNEQFF; DNA: TGTGCCAGCAGCCAGGGGGGGGAAGCGGGAGGCTACAATGAGCAGTTCTTC
V: TRBV28; size: .; J: TRBJ2-3; D: TRBD2; CDR3: CASYSGRAITDTQYF; DNA: TGTGCCAGTTATAGCGGGAGGGCCATCACAGATACGCAGTATTTT
V: TRBV9; size: once; J: TRBJ2-6; D: .; CDR3: CASRLMYKQSRANVLTF; DNA: TGTGCCAGCAGACTAATGTACAAACAAAGTCGGGCCAACGTCCTGACTTTC
V: TRBV7-3; size: once; J: TRBJ2-7; D: .; CDR3: CASSKVEGSHEQYF; DNA: TGTGCCAGCAGCAAGGTGGAGGGTTCCCACGAGCAGTACTTC
V: TRBV2; size: .; J: TRBJ1-1; D: .; CDR3: CASRTRGMNTEAFF; DNA: TGTGCCAGCAGGACTCGCGGGATGAACACTGAAGCTTTCTTT
V: TRBV19; size: .; J: TRBJ2-2; D: .; CDR3: CAVGPSTGELFF; DNA: TGTGCCGTGGGGCCATCCACCGGGGAGCTGTTTTTT
V: TRBV25-1; size: .; J: TRBJ2-1; D: .; CDR3: CASSLGVGQFF; DNA: TGTGCCAGCAGTCTGGGTGTCGGGCAGTTCTTC
V: TRBV13; size: .; J: TRBJ2-7; D: .; CDR3: CASSLGTAPHEEQYF; DNA: TGTGCCAGCAGCTTAGGGACAGCCCCCCACGAGGAGCAGTACTTC
V: TRBV4-2; size: .; J: TRBJ2-1; D: TRBD1; CDR3: CASSQEPQTGTYNEQFF; DNA: TGTGCCAGCAGCCAAGAACCCCAGACAGGGACCTACAATGAGCAGTTCTTC
V: TRBV27; size: .; J: TRBJ1-5; D: .; CDR3: CASDSVGTRGHQPQHF; DNA: TGTGCCAGCGATTCAGTAGGGACGAGGGGCCATCAGCCCCAGCATTTT
V: TRBV7-9; size: .; J: TRBJ1-3; D: .; CDR3: CASSLGGLSSGNTIYF; DNA: TGTGCCAGCAGCTTAGGAGGACTTAGCTCTGGAAACACCATATATTTT
V: TRBV11-3; size: .; J: TRBJ2-3; D: .; CDR3: CASSDTDTQYF; DNA: TGTGCCAGCAGCGACACAGATACGCAGTATTTT
V: TRBV27; size: .; J: TRBJ2-7; D: .; CDR3: CASSYRVSYEQYF; DNA: TGTGCCAGCAGTTACAGGGTTTCCTACGAGCAGTACTTC
V: TRBV6-6; size: .; J: TRBJ1-6; D: TRBD1; CDR3: CASRLSGTGERSPLHF; DNA: TGTGCCAGCAGACTCTCCGGGACAGGGGAACGGTCACCCCTCCACTTT
V: TRBV19; size: .; J: TRBJ2-7; D: TRBD1; CDR3: CASSSRDRGGYEQYF; DNA: TGTGCCAGTAGTAGCCGGGACAGGGGAGGGTACGAGCAGTACTTC